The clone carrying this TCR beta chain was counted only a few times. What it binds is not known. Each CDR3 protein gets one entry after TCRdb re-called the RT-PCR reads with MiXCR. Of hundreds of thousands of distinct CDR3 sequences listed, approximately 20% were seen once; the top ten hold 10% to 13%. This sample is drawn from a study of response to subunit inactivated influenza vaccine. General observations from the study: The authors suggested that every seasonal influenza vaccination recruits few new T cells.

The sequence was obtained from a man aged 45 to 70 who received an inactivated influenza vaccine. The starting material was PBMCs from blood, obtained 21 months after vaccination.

The CDR3 DNA is TGTGCCAGCAGCTTGGAGGGTACTTCACCCCTCCACTTT. Translation: CASSLEGTSPLHF. The chain joins TRBV5-8 to TRBJ1-6; D not resolved. The V gene's germline CDR1 is SGHTS and CDR2 YDEGEE. V was cut by 0 bases and J by 9 bases, with 7 bases left in between. This CDR3 has 13 residues.